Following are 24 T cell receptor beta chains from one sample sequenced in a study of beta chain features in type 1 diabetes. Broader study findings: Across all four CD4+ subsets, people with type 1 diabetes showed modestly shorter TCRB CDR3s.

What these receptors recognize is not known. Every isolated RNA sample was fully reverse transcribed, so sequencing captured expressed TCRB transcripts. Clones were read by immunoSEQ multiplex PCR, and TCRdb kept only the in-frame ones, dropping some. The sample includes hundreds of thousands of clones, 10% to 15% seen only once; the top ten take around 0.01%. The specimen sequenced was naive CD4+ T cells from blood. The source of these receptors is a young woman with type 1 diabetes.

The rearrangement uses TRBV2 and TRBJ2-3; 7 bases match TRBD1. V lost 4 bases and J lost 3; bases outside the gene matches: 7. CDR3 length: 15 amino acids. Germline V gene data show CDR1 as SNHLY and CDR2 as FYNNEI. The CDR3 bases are TGTGCCAGCAGTGCCCAGCTCAGGGGGACAGATACGCAGTATTTT. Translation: CASSAQLRGTDTQYF. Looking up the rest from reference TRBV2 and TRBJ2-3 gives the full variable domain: EPEVTQTPSHQVTQMGQEVILRCVPISNHLYFYWYRQILGQKVEFLVSFYNNEISEKSEIFDDQFSVERPDGSNFTLKIRSTKLEDSAMYFCASSAQLRGTDTQYFGPGTRLTVL.

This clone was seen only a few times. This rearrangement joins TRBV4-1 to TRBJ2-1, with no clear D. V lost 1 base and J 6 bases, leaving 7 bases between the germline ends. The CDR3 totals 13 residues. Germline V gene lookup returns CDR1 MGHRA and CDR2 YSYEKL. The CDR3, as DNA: TGCGCCAGCAGCCAAGCGGTAATCAATGAGCAGTTCTTC. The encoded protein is CASSQAVINEQFF.

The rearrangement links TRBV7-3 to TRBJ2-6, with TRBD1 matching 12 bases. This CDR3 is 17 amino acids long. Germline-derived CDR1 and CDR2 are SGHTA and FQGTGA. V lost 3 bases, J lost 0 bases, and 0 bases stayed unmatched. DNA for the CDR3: TGTGCCAGCAGCTTGGGACAGGGGGCCTCTGGGGCCAACGTCCTGACTTTC. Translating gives CASSLGQGASGANVLTF.

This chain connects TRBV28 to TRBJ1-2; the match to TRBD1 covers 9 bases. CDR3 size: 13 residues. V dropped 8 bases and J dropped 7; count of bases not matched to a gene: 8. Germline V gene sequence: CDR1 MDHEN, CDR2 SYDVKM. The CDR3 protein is CASRLQGAGGYTF. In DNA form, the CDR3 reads TGTGCCAGCCGATTACAGGGGGCGGGTGGCTACACCTTC.

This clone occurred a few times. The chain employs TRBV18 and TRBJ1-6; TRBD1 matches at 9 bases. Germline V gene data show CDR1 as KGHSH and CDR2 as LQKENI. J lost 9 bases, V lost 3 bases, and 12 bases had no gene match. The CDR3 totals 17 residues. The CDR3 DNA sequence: TGTGCCAGCTCACCCTCGAACTCGGGACAGGGAATTTCACCCCTCCACTTT. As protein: CASSPSNSGQGISPLHF.

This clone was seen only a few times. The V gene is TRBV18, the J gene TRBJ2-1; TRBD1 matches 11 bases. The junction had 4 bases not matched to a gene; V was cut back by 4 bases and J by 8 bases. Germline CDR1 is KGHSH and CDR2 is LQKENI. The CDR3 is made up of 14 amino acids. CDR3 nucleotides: TGTGCCAGCTCACTCGGACAGGGGGCGGATGAGCAGTTCTTC. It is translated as CASSLGQGADEQFF.

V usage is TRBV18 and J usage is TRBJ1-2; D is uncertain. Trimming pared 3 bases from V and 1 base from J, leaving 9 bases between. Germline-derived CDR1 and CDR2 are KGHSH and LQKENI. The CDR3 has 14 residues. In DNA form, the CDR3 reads TGTGCCAGCTCACCTCGTCCCTTTAACTATGGCTACACCTTC. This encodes CASSPRPFNYGYTF. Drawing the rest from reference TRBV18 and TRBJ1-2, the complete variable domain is NAGVMQNPRHLVRRRGQEARLRCSPMKGHSHVYWYRQLPEEGLKFMVYLQKENIIDESGMPKERFSAEFPKEGPSILRIQQVVRGDSAAYFCASSPRPFNYGYTFGSGTRLTVV.

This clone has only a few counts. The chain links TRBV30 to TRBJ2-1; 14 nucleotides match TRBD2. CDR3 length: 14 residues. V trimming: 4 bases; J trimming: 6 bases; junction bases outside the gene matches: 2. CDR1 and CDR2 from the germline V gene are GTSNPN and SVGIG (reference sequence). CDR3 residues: CAWTGLAGGNEQFF. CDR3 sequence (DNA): TGTGCCTGGACTGGACTAGCGGGAGGCAATGAGCAGTTCTTC.

Here the CDR3 reads CASSQDPRGNEQFF. CDR3 in DNA: TGTGCCAGCAGCCAGGACCCTCGGGGGAATGAGCAGTTCTTC. This chain joins TRBV7-3 and TRBJ2-1; D is perhaps TRBD2 (6 bases). V was pared by 5 bases and J by 7 bases, with 15 bases between. The V gene's germline CDR1 is SGHTA and CDR2 FQGTGA. There are 14 residues in the CDR3.

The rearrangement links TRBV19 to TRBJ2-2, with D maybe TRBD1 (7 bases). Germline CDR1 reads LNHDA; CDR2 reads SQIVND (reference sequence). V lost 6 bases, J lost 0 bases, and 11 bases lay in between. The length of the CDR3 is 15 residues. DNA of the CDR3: TGTGCCAGTAGCAGGAGGGGGCCGAACACCGGGGAGCTGTTTTTT. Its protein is CASSRRGPNTGELFF.

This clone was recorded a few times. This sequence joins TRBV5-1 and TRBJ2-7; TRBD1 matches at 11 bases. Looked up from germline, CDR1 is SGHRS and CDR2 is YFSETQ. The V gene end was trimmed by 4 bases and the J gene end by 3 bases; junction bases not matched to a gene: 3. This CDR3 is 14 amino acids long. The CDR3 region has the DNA TGCGCCAGCAGCCGTGGGACAGGGGGCTACGAGCAGTACTTC. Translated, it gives CASSRGTGGYEQYF.

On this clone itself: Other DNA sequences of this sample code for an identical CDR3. CDR3 DNA sequence: TGTGCCAGTAGCCAAGGGGGCTACGAGCAGTACTTC. This codes for CASSQGGYEQYF. This sequence joins TRBV19 and TRBJ2-7, with D perhaps TRBD1 (6 bases). The CDR3 spans 12 residues. The ends were cut back, 6 bases at V and 3 bases at J, with 9 bases in the middle. In germline, CDR1 is LNHDA, CDR2 SQIVND (reference sequence).

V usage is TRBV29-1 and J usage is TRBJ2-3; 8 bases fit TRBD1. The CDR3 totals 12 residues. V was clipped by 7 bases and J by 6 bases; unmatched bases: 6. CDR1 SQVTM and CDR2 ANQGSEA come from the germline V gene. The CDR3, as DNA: TGCAGCGGGGCAGGGGGCGACGATACGCAGTATTTT. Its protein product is CSGAGGDDTQYF.

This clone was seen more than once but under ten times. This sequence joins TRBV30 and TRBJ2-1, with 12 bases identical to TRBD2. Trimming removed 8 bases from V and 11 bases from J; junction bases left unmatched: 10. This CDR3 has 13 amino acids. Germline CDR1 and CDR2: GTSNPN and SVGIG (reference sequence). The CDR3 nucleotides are TGTGCCCATCGAAGACTAGCGGGGGACCAGCAGTTCTTC. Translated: CAHRRLAGDQQFF.

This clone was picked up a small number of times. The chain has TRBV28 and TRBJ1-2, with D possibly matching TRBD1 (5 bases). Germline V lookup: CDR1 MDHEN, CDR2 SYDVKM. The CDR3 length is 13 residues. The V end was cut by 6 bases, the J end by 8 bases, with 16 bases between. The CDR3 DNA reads TGTGCCAGCAGCCCATCAGGGCTATGGGGCTACACCTTC. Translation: CASSPSGLWGYTF.

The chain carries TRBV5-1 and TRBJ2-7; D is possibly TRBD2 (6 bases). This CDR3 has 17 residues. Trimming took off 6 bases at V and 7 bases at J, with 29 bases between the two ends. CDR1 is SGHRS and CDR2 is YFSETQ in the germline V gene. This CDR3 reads CASTPRGTRGAGREQYF. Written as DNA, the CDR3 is TGCGCCAGCACCCCACGGGGGACCCGGGGTGCAGGACGGGAGCAGTACTTC.

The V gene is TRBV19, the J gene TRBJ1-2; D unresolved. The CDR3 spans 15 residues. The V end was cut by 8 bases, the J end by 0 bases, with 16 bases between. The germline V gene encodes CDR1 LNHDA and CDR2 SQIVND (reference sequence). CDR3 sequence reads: CASSGRQLTNYGYTF. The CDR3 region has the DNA TGTGCCAGTTCTGGCAGACAACTGACTAACTATGGCTACACCTTC.

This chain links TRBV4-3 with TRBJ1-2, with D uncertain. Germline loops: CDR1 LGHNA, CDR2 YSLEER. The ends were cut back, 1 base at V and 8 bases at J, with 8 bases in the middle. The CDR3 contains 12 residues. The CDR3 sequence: CASSQGTAGYTF. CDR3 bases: TGCGCCAGCAGCCAAGGTACAGCCGGCTACACCTTC.

This CDR3 reads CASSLDSKGTQYF. CDR3 in DNA: TGTGCCAGCAGTTTAGACTCAAAAGGGACCCAGTACTTC. The rearrangement links TRBV28 to TRBJ2-5; unclear D gene. In germline, CDR1 is MDHEN, CDR2 SYDVKM. This CDR3 is 13 amino acids long. Trimming took 2 bases from V and 7 from J, leaving 11 bases between them.

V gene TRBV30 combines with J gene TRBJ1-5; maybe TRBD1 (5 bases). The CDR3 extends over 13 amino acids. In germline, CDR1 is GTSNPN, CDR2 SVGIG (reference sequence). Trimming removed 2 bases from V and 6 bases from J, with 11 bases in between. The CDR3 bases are TGTGCCTGGAGTACCAGGGCCGGTCAGCCCCAGCATTTT. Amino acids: CAWSTRAGQPQHF.

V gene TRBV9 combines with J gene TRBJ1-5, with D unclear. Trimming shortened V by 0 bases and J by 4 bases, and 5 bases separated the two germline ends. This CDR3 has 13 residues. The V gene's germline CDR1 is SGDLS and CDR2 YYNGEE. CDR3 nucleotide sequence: TGTGCCAGCAGCGTAGGTCCTAATCAGCCCCAGCATTTT. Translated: CASSVGPNQPQHF.

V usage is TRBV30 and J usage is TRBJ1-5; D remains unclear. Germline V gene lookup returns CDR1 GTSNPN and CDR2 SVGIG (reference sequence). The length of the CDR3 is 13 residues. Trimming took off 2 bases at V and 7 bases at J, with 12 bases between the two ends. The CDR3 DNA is TGTGCCTGGAGTTTGGAGGTCGGCCAGCCCCAGCATTTT. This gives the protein CAWSLEVGQPQHF.

This CDR3 reads CASRADRVSNQPQHF. The CDR3 region has the DNA TGTGCCAGCAGGGCGGACAGAGTAAGCAATCAGCCCCAGCATTTT. The chain is built from TRBV2 and TRBJ1-5; D is perhaps TRBD1 (6 bases). Trimming shortened V by 6 bases and J by 1 base, and 13 bases separated the two germline ends. The CDR3 runs 15 residues. The germline V gene has CDR1 SNHLY and CDR2 FYNNEI.

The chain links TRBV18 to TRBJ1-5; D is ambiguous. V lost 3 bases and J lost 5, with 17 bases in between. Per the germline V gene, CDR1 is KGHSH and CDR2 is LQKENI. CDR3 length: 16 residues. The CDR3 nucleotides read TGTGCCAGCTCACCCAAATCACCGGGAGTTGATCAGCCCCAGCATTTT. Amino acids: CASSPKSPGVDQPQHF.